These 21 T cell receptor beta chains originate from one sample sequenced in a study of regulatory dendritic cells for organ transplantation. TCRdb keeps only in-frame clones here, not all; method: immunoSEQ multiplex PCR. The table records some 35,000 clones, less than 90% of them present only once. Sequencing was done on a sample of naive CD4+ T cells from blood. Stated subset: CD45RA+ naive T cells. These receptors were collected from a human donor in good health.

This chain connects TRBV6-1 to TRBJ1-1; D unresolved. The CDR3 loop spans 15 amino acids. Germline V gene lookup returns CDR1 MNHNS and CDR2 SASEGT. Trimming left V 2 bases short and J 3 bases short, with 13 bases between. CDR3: CASSEIGIVDTEAFF. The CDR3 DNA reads TGTGCCAGCAGTGAAATCGGGATTGTGGACACTGAAGCTTTCTTT.

CDR3 DNA sequence: TGTGCCAGCAGTGAAGGGGACAGGGGGTGGTATGGCTACACCTTC. This gives the protein CASSEGDRGWYGYTF. V is TRBV28 and J is TRBJ1-2; 11 bases line up with TRBD1. The V segment lost 5 bases and the J segment 5 bases; nucleotides outside the gene matches: 7. Germline CDR1 is MDHEN and CDR2 is SYDVKM. The CDR3 length is 15 residues.

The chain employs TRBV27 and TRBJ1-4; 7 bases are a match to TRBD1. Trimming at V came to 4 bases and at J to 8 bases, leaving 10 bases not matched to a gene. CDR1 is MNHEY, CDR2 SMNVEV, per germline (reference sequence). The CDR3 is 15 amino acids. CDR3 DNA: TGTGCCAGCAGTTCGGCGGGGGCAGGGGGGGAAAAACTGTTTTTT. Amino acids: CASSSAGAGGEKLFF.

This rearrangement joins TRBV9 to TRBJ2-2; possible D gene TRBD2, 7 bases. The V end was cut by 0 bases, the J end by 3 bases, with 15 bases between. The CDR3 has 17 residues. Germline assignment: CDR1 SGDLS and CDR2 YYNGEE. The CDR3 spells CASSVGAGGPYTGELFF. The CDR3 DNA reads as TGTGCCAGCAGCGTAGGGGCCGGGGGGCCTTACACCGGGGAGCTGTTTTTT.

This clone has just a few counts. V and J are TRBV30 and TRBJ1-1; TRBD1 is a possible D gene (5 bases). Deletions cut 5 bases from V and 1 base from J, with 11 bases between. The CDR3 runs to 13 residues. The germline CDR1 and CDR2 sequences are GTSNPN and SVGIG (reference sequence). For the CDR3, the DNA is TGTGCCTGGTTGGGACGGCCGAACACTGAAGCTTTCTTT. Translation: CAWLGRPNTEAFF.

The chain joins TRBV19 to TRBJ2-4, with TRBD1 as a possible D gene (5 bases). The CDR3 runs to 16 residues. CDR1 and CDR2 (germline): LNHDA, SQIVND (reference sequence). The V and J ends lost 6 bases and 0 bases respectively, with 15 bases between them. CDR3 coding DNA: TGTGCCAGTAGGGACACACAGAGACTAGCCAAAAACATTCAGTACTTC. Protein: CASRDTQRLAKNIQYF.

This CDR3 is CASSLVLGGSAEAFF. The DNA for the CDR3 is TGTGCCAGCAGCTTAGTTTTAGGGGGTAGCGCTGAAGCTTTCTTT. V and J are TRBV7-8 and TRBJ1-1; D perhaps matches TRBD1 (6 bases). The CDR3 consists of 15 residues. The germline V gene has CDR1 SGHVS and CDR2 FQNEAQ. Between the trimmed V and J ends, which lost 1 base and 6 bases, there was a span of 15 bases.

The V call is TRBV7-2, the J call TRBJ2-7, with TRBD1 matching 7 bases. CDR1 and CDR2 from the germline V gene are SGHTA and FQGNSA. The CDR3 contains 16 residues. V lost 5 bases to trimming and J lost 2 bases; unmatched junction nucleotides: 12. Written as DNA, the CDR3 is TGTGCCAGCAGCGAGTACAGGGGTGCGAGGGCCTACGAGCAGTACTTC. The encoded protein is CASSEYRGARAYEQYF.

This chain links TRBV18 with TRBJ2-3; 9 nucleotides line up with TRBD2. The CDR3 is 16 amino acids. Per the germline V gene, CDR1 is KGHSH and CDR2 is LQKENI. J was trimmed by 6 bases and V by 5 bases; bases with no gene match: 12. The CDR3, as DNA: TGTGCCAGCTCAGCCATAGCGGGAGTCGGAGTGGATACGCAGTATTTT. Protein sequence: CASSAIAGVGVDTQYF.

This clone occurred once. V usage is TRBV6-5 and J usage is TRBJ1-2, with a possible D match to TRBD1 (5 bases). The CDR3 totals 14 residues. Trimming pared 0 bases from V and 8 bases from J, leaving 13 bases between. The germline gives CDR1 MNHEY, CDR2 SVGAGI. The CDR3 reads CASSYSSGQGGYTF. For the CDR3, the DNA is TGTGCCAGCAGTTACTCTTCGGGGCAAGGGGGCTACACCTTC.

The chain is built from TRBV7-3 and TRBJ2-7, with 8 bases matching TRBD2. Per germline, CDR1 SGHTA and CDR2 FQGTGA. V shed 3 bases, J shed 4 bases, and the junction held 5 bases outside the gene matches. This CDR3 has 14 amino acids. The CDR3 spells CASSFSSGGYEQYF. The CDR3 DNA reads TGTGCCAGCAGCTTCTCGAGCGGGGGTTACGAGCAGTACTTC.

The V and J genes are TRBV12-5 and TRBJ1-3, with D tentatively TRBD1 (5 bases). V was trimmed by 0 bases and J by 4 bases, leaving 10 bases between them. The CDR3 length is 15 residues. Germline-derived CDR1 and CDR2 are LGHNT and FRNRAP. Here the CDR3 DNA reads TGTGCTAGTGGTTTGGTACGACAGACCGGAAACACCATATATTTT. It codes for CASGLVRQTGNTIYF.

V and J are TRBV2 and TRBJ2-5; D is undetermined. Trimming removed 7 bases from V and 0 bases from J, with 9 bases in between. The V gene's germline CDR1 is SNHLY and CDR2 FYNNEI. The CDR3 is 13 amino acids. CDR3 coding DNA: TGTGCCAGCACCTTCGAGAACCAAGAGACCCAGTACTTC. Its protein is CASTFENQETQYF.

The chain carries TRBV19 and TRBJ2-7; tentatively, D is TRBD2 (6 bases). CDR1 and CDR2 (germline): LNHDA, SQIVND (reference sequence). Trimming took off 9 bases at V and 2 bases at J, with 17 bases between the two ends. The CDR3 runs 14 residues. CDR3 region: CASRGASPPYEQYF. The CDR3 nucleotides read TGTGCCAGCCGCGGGGCATCCCCCCCCTACGAGCAGTACTTC.

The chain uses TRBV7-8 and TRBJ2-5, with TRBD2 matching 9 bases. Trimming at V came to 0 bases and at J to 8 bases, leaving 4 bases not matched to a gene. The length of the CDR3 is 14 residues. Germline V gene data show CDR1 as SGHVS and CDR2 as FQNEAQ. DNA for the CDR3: TGTGCCAGCAGCTTAGCTGGGCGGGGGGGCACCCAGTACTTC. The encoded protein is CASSLAGRGGTQYF.

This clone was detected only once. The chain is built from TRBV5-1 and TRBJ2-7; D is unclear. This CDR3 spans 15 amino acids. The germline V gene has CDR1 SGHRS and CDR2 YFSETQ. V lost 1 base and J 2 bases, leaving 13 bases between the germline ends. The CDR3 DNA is TGCGCCAGCAGCTTGTCGCCAGGTCCCGCCTACGAGCAGTACTTC. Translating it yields CASSLSPGPAYEQYF.

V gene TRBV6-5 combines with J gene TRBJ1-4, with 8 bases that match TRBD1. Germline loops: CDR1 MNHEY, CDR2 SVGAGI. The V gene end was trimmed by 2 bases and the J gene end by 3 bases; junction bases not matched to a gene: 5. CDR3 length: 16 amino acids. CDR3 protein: CASSYTLGQANEKLFF. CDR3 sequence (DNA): TGTGCCAGCAGTTACACCCTGGGACAGGCTAATGAAAAACTGTTTTTT.

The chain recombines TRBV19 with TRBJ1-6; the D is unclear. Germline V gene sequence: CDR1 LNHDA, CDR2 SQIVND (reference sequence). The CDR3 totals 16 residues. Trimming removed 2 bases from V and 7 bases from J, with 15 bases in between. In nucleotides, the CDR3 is TGTGCCAGTAGTATACAAGGGCGGGAAAGCAATTCACCCCTCCACTTT. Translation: CASSIQGRESNSPLHF.

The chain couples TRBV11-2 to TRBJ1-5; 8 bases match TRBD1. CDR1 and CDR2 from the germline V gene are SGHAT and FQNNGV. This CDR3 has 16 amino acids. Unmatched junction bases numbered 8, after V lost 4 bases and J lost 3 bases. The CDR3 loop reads CASSSPDRADNQPQHF. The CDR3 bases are TGTGCCAGCAGCTCCCCGGACAGGGCCGACAATCAGCCCCAGCATTTT.

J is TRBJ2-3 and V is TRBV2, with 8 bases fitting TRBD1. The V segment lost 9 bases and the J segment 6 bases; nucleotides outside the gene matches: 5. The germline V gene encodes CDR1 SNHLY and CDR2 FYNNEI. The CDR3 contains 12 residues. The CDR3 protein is CARGDRWDTQYF. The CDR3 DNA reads TGTGCCAGAGGGGACAGGTGGGATACGCAGTATTTT. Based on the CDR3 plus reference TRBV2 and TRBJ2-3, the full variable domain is EPEVTQTPSHQVTQMGQEVILRCVPISNHLYFYWYRQILGQKVEFLVSFYNNEISEKSEIFDDQFSVERPDGSNFTLKIRSTKLEDSAMYFCARGDRWDTQYFGPGTRLTVL.

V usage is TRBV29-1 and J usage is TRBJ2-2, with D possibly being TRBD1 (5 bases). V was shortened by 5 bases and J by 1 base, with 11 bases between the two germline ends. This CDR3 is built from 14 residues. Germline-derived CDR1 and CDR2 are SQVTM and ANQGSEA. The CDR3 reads CSVPGWENTGELFF. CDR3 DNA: TGCAGCGTTCCAGGGTGGGAGAACACCGGGGAGCTGTTTTTT.